This passage covers 23 T cell receptor beta chains from one sample sequenced in a study of cytomegalovirus exposure and HLA in healthy donors. 13 Jbeta primers and 60 Vbeta primers were used for the PCR. The protocol was immunoSEQ multiplex PCR, while the TCRdb copy is restricted to in-frame clones and leaves out a portion. Found here are 74,000 or so clones, roughly three quarters of them singletons; the top ten hold 20% to 25%. Sequencing input: PBMCs. These receptor sequences come from a woman aged 40 to 50 in good health and CMV-seropositive.

This chain joins TRBV29-1 and TRBJ2-2; a weak D match, TRBD2 (5 bases). Germline V gives CDR1 SQVTM, CDR2 ANQGSEA. Trimming left V 7 bases short and J 3 bases short, with 12 bases between. The CDR3 is 13 residues long. The CDR3 protein is CSAAWGDTGELFF. The CDR3 coding sequence is TGCAGCGCCGCGTGGGGAGACACCGGGGAGCTGTTTTTT.

J is TRBJ1-2 and V is TRBV19, with 9 bases aligning to TRBD1. In germline, CDR1 is LNHDA, CDR2 SQIVND (reference sequence). The CDR3 is 15 residues long. V lost 5 bases, J lost 12 bases, and 16 bases stayed unmatched. The CDR3 loop reads CASSDRPGQGWLDTF. CDR3 DNA: TGTGCCAGTAGTGACCGACCGGGACAGGGATGGTTGGACACCTTC.

The gene calls are TRBV7-6 and TRBJ2-7, with D possibly being TRBD1 (5 bases). Per germline, CDR1 SGHVS and CDR2 FNYEAQ. V dropped 5 bases and J dropped 5 bases, with 19 bases sitting between them. The CDR3 length is 15 residues. In nucleotides, the CDR3 is TGTGCCAGCAGCAACACAGGTGTCCTAATCCACGAGCAGTACTTC. Protein product: CASSNTGVLIHEQYF.

Worth noting for this clone: The germline gene is not matched at one end of the junction; a read error may be the cause. This chain uses TRBV6-6 with TRBJ2-5; D is ambiguous. CDR1 MNHNY and CDR2 SVGAGI come from the germline V gene (reference sequence). The CDR3 has 13 amino acids. DNA of the CDR3: TGTGCCGGCAGTTGGAGACGGGAAGAGACCCAGTACTTC. Translating gives CAGSWRREETQYF.

About this clone itself: Relative to the germline gene, one junction end is altered; a read error may explain this. The chain links TRBV29-1 to TRBJ1-1; TRBD1 might be the D (6 bases). The CDR3 runs to 11 residues. CDR1 SQVTM and CDR2 ANQGSEA come from the germline V gene. CDR3 sequence: CSVETRQVLGF. The CDR3 nucleotides are TGCAGCGTTGAAACCAGACAGGTACTTGGCTTT. Full variable domain (missing parts from reference TRBV29-1 and TRBJ1-1): SAVISQKPSRDICQRGTSLTIQCQVDSQVTMMFWYRQQPGQSLTLIATANQGSEATYESGFVIDKFPISRPNLTFSTLTVSNMSPEDSSIYLCSVETRQVLGFGQGTRLTVV.

The genes are TRBV2 and TRBJ2-5; 9 positions match TRBD2. This CDR3 has 13 residues. V shed 8 bases, J shed 6 bases, and the junction held 7 bases outside the gene matches. The V gene's germline CDR1 is SNHLY and CDR2 FYNNEI. The CDR3 region is CASGGGGGKTQYF. Here the CDR3 DNA reads TGTGCCAGCGGTGGCGGGGGGGGCAAGACCCAGTACTTC.

This clone appeared a single time. This sequence joins TRBV6-1 and TRBJ2-2, with TRBD2 matching over 11 bases. J was trimmed by 5 bases and V by 1 base; bases with no gene match: 3. The germline gives CDR1 MNHNS, CDR2 SASEGT. The CDR3 length is 16 residues. The CDR3 spells CASSEELAGVTGELFF. The CDR3 coding sequence is TGTGCCAGCAGTGAAGAACTAGCGGGAGTTACCGGGGAGCTGTTTTTT.

The CDR3 nucleotides read TGCGCCAGCAGCCAAACACCACAGGGGTCCTATGGCTACACCTTC. This sequence encodes CASSQTPQGSYGYTF. The rearrangement uses TRBV4-1 and TRBJ1-2; 7 bases are a match to TRBD1. V trimming: 2 bases; J trimming: 4 bases; junction bases outside the gene matches: 7. CDR1 and CDR2 (germline): MGHRA, YSYEKL. There are 15 residues in the CDR3.

This sequence joins TRBV5-1 and TRBJ2-1; 7 bases line up with TRBD2. Germline trimming cut 1 base from V and 4 bases from J; bases unmatched to any gene: 2. There are 14 residues in the CDR3. Germline V CDR1 and CDR2: SGHRS, YFSETQ. The CDR3 region has the DNA TGCGCCAGCAGCTTGCCTAGCGGATACAATGAGCAGTTCTTC. Translating it yields CASSLPSGYNEQFF.

The chain carries TRBV2 and TRBJ1-2; 8 bases are a match to TRBD1. CDR3 length equals 17 residues. Germline V gene data show CDR1 as SNHLY and CDR2 as FYNNEI. The V and J ends lost 7 bases and 6 bases, in that order; junction bases with no gene match: 19. The CDR3 spells CASNSGADRTGKHGYTF. In DNA form, the CDR3 reads TGTGCCAGCAATTCCGGGGCGGACAGGACAGGGAAACATGGCTACACCTTC. Full variable domain (missing parts from reference TRBV2 and TRBJ1-2): EPEVTQTPSHQVTQMGQEVILRCVPISNHLYFYWYRQILGQKVEFLVSFYNNEISEKSEIFDDQFSVERPDGSNFTLKIRSTKLEDSAMYFCASNSGADRTGKHGYTFGSGTRLTVV.

The rearrangement uses TRBV7-9 and TRBJ2-4; no firm D call. This CDR3 comprises 16 residues. V was trimmed by 1 base and J by 0 bases, leaving 10 bases between them. CDR1 and CDR2 from the germline V gene are SEHNR and FQNEAQ (reference sequence). The CDR3 DNA is TGTGCCAGCAGCTTAGTCCCAGTCCTAGCCAAAAACATTCAGTACTTC. Translated, it gives CASSLVPVLAKNIQYF.

This chain connects TRBV6-1 to TRBJ1-2, with a weak D call TRBD1 (5 bases). The V gene lost 0 bases and the J gene lost 5 bases, with 13 bases spanning the gap. The V gene's germline CDR1 is MNHNS and CDR2 SASEGT. The CDR3 loop spans 15 amino acids. CDR3 in DNA: TGTGCCAGCAGTGAAGCGCGGGGCAGACAGTATGGCTACACCTTC. Translation: CASSEARGRQYGYTF.

In this sample, this clone turned up once. This chain links TRBV28 with TRBJ2-5, with D possibly TRBD2 on 5 matching bases. Germline-derived CDR1 and CDR2 are MDHEN and SYDVKM. The CDR3 sequence is 14 residues long. The V end lost 3 bases, the J end lost 1 base, and 9 bases lay between the germline ends. CDR3 in amino acids: CASSFRGTQETQYF. CDR3 nucleotide sequence: TGTGCCAGCAGTTTTCGGGGAACCCAAGAGACCCAGTACTTC.

The gene calls are TRBV28 and TRBJ1-1; D is undetermined. Trimming took 3 bases from V and 4 from J, leaving 6 bases between them. Germline lookup yields CDR1 MDHEN and CDR2 SYDVKM. This CDR3 has 12 amino acids. The DNA of the CDR3 is TGTGCCAGCAGTTTGGAGAGCACTGAAGCTTTCTTT. Protein product: CASSLESTEAFF.

This clone was picked up a small number of times. The chain joins TRBV7-3 to TRBJ1-3; TRBD1 aligns across 8 bases. The CDR3 has 16 residues. Unmatched junction bases numbered 7, after V lost 5 bases and J lost 1 base. Germline-derived CDR1 and CDR2 are SGHTA and FQGTGA. This CDR3 reads CASSRTGTGSGNTIYF. The CDR3 coding sequence is TGTGCCAGCAGCAGAACCGGGACAGGATCTGGAAACACCATATATTTT.

The chain uses TRBV7-8 and TRBJ1-5; 9 positions agree with TRBD1. Germline V gene sequence: CDR1 SGHVS, CDR2 FQNEAQ. Trimming at V came to 5 bases and at J to 7 bases, leaving 3 bases not matched to a gene. This CDR3 region has 13 residues. The CDR3 here is CASSPDRGQPQHF. Here the CDR3 DNA reads TGTGCCAGCAGCCCGGACAGGGGACAGCCCCAGCATTTT.

This sequence joins TRBV30 and TRBJ1-1; possible D gene TRBD1, 6 bases. V gave up 4 bases and J gave up 1 base, with 19 bases separating them. The CDR3 covers 16 residues. Germline V CDR1 and CDR2: GTSNPN, SVGIG (reference sequence). The CDR3 region has the DNA TGTGCCTGGACCCCGCGGAGCGGGGGCGCGAACACTGAAGCTTTCTTT. This codes for CAWTPRSGGANTEAFF.

A note on this clone: Other nucleotide sequences from this sample produce the same CDR3. V is TRBV20-1 and J is TRBJ2-5; a weak D match, TRBD2 (6 bases). The germline V gene has CDR1 DFQATT and CDR2 SNEGSKA (reference sequence). This CDR3 has 11 amino acids. V dropped 3 bases and J dropped 5 bases, with 7 bases sitting between them. The CDR3 DNA is TGCAGTGCTAGCGGGAGTGAGACCCAGTACTTC. This translates into CSASGSETQYF.

This sequence joins TRBV19 and TRBJ2-5, with D tentatively TRBD2 (6 bases). The germline CDR1 and CDR2 sequences are LNHDA and SQIVND (reference sequence). The CDR3 is 13 amino acids. Trimming shortened V by 7 bases and J by 3 bases, and 12 bases separated the two germline ends. CDR3 sequence (DNA): TGTGCCAGTACTCGGGGGACCAAAGAGACCCAGTACTTC. It is translated as CASTRGTKETQYF.

The rearrangement links TRBV6-5 to TRBJ2-5; 10 bases match TRBD2. CDR1 MNHEY and CDR2 SVGAGI come from the germline V gene. The CDR3 consists of 15 residues. Trimming removed 2 bases from V and 4 bases from J; junction bases left unmatched: 4. CDR3 loop: CASSYDPSGGETQYF. The DNA for the CDR3 is TGTGCCAGCAGTTACGATCCTAGCGGGGGAGAGACCCAGTACTTC.

This chain connects TRBV29-1 to TRBJ1-1; D possibly corresponds to TRBD1 (5 bases). Germline V gene data show CDR1 as SQVTM and CDR2 as ANQGSEA. V was cut by 2 bases and J by 0 bases, with 7 bases left in between. This CDR3 spans 13 amino acids. The CDR3 loop reads CSVEKGLNTEAFF. The CDR3 region has the DNA TGCAGCGTTGAAAAGGGGTTGAACACTGAAGCTTTCTTT.

This clone was found a few times. The CDR3 region is CASSYTDTQYF. Here the CDR3 DNA reads TGTGCCAGCAGTTACACAGATACGCAGTATTTT. V and J are TRBV5-5 and TRBJ2-3; no clear D gene. V was clipped by 5 bases and J by 2 bases, with 3 bases between them. This CDR3 has 11 amino acids. Germline loops: CDR1 SGHKS, CDR2 YYEKEE (reference sequence). Based on the CDR3 plus reference TRBV5-5 and TRBJ2-3, the full variable domain is DAGVTQSPTHLIKTRGQQVTLRCSPISGHKSVSWYQQVLGQGPQFIFQYYEKEERGRGNFPDRFSARQFPNYSSELNVNALLLGDSALYLCASSYTDTQYFGPGTRLTVL.

The chain links TRBV30 to TRBJ2-7, with TRBD2 identical over 9 bases. The CDR3 consists of 13 residues. Germline V gives CDR1 GTSNPN, CDR2 SVGIG (reference sequence). The ends lost 1 base at V and 5 bases at J; junction bases unmatched: 3. In nucleotides, the CDR3 is TGTGCCTGGAGTGCAGCGGGAGGTGACGAGCAGTACTTC. Its translation: CAWSAAGGDEQYF.